The entry below gives a single TCR beta chain sequence along with its context. Its antigen is currently unknown. This entry is derived from a study of cytomegalovirus exposure and HLA in healthy donors. Study outcomes and limitations: For TCR beta chains, V- and J-gene trimming was later linked to a missense DCLRE1C variant. Researchers reported in a later analysis that common viral pathogens appeared linked to several top clusters.

PCR used 60 Vbeta primers and 13 Jbeta primers. Original processing methods: Among the unique TCR beta chains that a later analysis counted, about 81 million in all, roughly 11 million were shared. Repertoires were generated with immunoSEQ multiplex PCR, while TCRdb's copy carries only in-frame clones and drops some. V and J calls and clone size follow that table, whereas D and trimming were derived from the DNA. The sample includes roughly 99,000 clones, roughly 82% seen only once; the top ten take around 4%. The CDR3 extends over 14 amino acids. The V gene lost 4 bases and the J gene lost 4 bases, with 10 bases spanning the gap. In germline, CDR1 is SNHLY, CDR2 FYNNEI.

The origin of this receptor is a male donor in good health and CMV-seronegative. The chain links TRBV2 to TRBJ2-2; unclear D gene. Sequences were obtained from PBMCs. CDR3 in amino acids: CASSGTEITGELFF. CDR3 DNA: TGTGCCAGCAGTGGTACTGAAATCACCGGGGAGCTGTTTTTT.